The 28 T cell receptor beta chains listed next were all sequenced from one sample in a study of T cell responses to AZD1222 COVID-19 vaccine (dated by TCRdb to the early 2020s). Sample time point, as interpreted from the label and publication: about 28 days (+/-7) after the second vaccine dose. Library prep was done by the immunoSEQ multiplex PCR assay. TCRdb took over this immuneACCESS table, retaining in-frame rearrangements with V and J assigned. Such tables are incomplete; in checked studies, under half of the missing clones stem from an unresolved V gene, and the remainder is unexplained. The sample includes around 130,000 clones, with approximately 91% observed a single time. Together, the top ten hold roughly 2% of the sample. The input for sequencing was peripheral blood, taken 28 days after the second AZD1222 dose. These receptors all come from an adult who received the AZD1222 COVID-19 vaccine.

The CDR3 reads CATSRPGTGVETQYF. CDR3 bases: TGTGCCACCAGTCGTCCCGGGACAGGGGTGGAGACCCAGTACTTC. The chain couples TRBV24-1 to TRBJ2-5; the match to TRBD1 covers 10 bases. CDR1 is KGHDR, CDR2 SFDVKD, per germline. The CDR3 has 15 amino acids. Trimming took 6 bases from V and 5 from J; bases not matched to a gene: 8.

This clone turned up a few times. The V gene is TRBV6-5, the J gene TRBJ2-7; D is ambiguous. V shed 1 base and J shed 0 bases, with 7 bases lying between them. CDR1 is MNHEY, CDR2 SVGAGI, per germline. This CDR3 has 14 amino acids. The CDR3 loop is CASSYLTSSYEQYF. CDR3 coding DNA: TGTGCCAGCAGTTACTTAACCAGCTCCTACGAGCAGTACTTC.

The chain recombines TRBV29-1 with TRBJ2-3; TRBD2 is a possible D gene (6 bases). V was pared by 0 bases and J by 0 bases, with 13 bases between. From germline, CDR1 is SQVTM and CDR2 ANQGSEA. This CDR3 contains 16 residues. CDR3 coding DNA: TGCAGCGTTGAAGACCGCCTAGCGAAGAGCACAGATACGCAGTATTTT. This translates into CSVEDRLAKSTDTQYF.

The gene calls are TRBV14 and TRBJ2-5; D gene unclear. Trimming removed 1 base from V and 7 bases from J, with 7 bases in between. Germline V gives CDR1 SGHDN, CDR2 FVKESK. The CDR3 spans 12 residues. The chain's CDR3 is CASSQGWGTQYF. CDR3 nucleotides: TGTGCCAGCAGCCAAGGCTGGGGGACCCAGTACTTC.

The chain is built from TRBV7-2 and TRBJ1-1; no firm D call. V lost 5 bases and J 3 bases, leaving 10 bases between the germline ends. The CDR3 runs 13 residues. Germline V CDR1 and CDR2: SGHTA, FQGNSA. CDR3 sequence (DNA): TGTGCCAGCAGCCTTGAAGGGCACACTGAAGCTTTCTTT. It encodes CASSLEGHTEAFF. Filled out from reference TRBV7-2 and TRBJ1-1, the complete variable domain reads GAGVSQSPSNKVTEKGKDVELRCDPISGHTALYWYRQSLGQGLEFLIYFQGNSAPDKSGLPSDRFSAERTGGSVSTLTIQRTQQEDSAVYLCASSLEGHTEAFFGQGTRLTVV.

The genes are TRBV18 and TRBJ1-2; TRBD1 might be the D (6 bases). The V gene lost 2 bases and the J gene lost 1 base, with 14 bases spanning the gap. This CDR3 region has 16 residues. CDR1 is KGHSH and CDR2 is LQKENI in the germline V gene. The CDR3 sequence is CASSPFGGQHNYGYTF. Written as DNA, the CDR3 is TGTGCCAGCTCACCATTTGGGGGACAACATAACTATGGCTACACCTTC.

This clone has just one count. This chain joins TRBV6-5 and TRBJ1-2, with 9 bases aligning to TRBD1. CDR3 size: 13 residues. Germline loops: CDR1 MNHEY, CDR2 SVGAGI. The V segment lost 6 bases and the J segment 4 bases; nucleotides outside the gene matches: 3. In DNA, the CDR3 is TGTGCCAGCAGCCAGGGACAGGGCTATGGCTACACCTTC. Encoded protein: CASSQGQGYGYTF.

The V gene is TRBV7-2, the J gene TRBJ2-5, with 11 bases aligning to TRBD2. Germline-derived CDR1 and CDR2 are SGHTA and FQGNSA. After removal of 6 bases from V and 5 bases from J, the junction contained 8 bases not matched to a gene. There are 15 residues in the CDR3. CDR3 sequence (DNA): TGTGCCAGCAGTACCCTAGCGGGGGGTGGTGAGACCCAGTACTTC. It encodes CASSTLAGGGETQYF.

The chain carries TRBV11-2 and TRBJ1-3, with D unresolved. Trimming pared 0 bases from V and 1 base from J, leaving 7 bases between. Germline CDR1 is SGHAT and CDR2 is FQNNGV. The CDR3 sequence is 15 residues long. This CDR3 is CASSLDLASGNTIYF. DNA for the CDR3: TGTGCCAGCAGCTTAGATCTGGCTTCTGGAAACACCATATATTTT.

The V call is TRBV5-4, the J call TRBJ1-1; D is perhaps TRBD1 (6 bases). CDR1 SGHNT and CDR2 YYREEE come from the germline V gene (reference sequence). The V gene lost 4 bases and the J gene lost 5 bases, with 15 bases spanning the gap. This CDR3 is built from 14 residues. CDR3 amino acids: CASSPGVRGTEAFF. The CDR3 nucleotides are TGTGCCAGCAGCCCGGGGGTTAGGGGGACTGAAGCTTTCTTT.

J is TRBJ1-1 and V is TRBV5-1, with a tentative D call TRBD1 (5 bases). Trimming took off 4 bases at V and 1 base at J, with 8 bases between the two ends. There are 13 residues in the CDR3. CDR1 SGHRS and CDR2 YFSETQ come from the germline V gene. Here the CDR3 DNA reads TGCGCCAGCAGCCCAACAGGGAACACTGAAGCTTTCTTT. This gives the protein CASSPTGNTEAFF.

This rearrangement joins TRBV2 to TRBJ2-7; D is ambiguous. The germline V and J ends were trimmed by 6 bases and 0 bases, with 12 bases remaining between them. Germline V CDR1 and CDR2: SNHLY, FYNNEI. There are 14 residues in the CDR3. CDR3 region: CASRRPQSSYEQYV. In DNA, the CDR3 is TGTGCCAGCAGGAGGCCCCAGAGCTCCTACGAGCAGTACGTC.

V and J are TRBV28 and TRBJ2-2, with a tentative D call TRBD1 (6 bases). Germline loops: CDR1 MDHEN, CDR2 SYDVKM. Trimming stripped 6 bases from V and 0 bases from J, with 14 bases between. The CDR3 has 16 amino acids. CDR3 residues: CASSRWDTTNTGELFF. The CDR3 DNA reads TGTGCCAGCAGCAGATGGGACACAACGAACACCGGGGAGCTGTTTTTT.

The chain is built from TRBV5-1 and TRBJ1-3; D ambiguous. The CDR3 is 15 residues long. V was trimmed by 1 base and J by 0 bases, leaving 8 bases between them. The germline CDR1 and CDR2 sequences are SGHRS and YFSETQ. The CDR3 DNA follows: TGCGCCAGCAGCTTGTCGGCCAACTCTGGAAACACCATATATTTT. Its protein product is CASSLSANSGNTIYF. The variable domain in full, completed from reference TRBV5-1 and TRBJ1-3, reads KAGVTQTPRYLIKTRGQQVTLSCSPISGHRSVSWYQQTPGQGLQFLFEYFSETQRNKGNFPGRFSGRQFSNSRSEMNVSTLELGDSALYLCASSLSANSGNTIYFGEGSWLTVV.

The chain links TRBV24-1 to TRBJ1-2, with D maybe TRBD1 (5 bases). V was pared by 8 bases and J by 4 bases, with 16 bases between. Germline CDR1 and CDR2: KGHDR and SFDVKD. CDR3 length: 14 amino acids. The CDR3 DNA reads as TGTGCCACCAACCCGGGGGGGGAAGGCTATGGCTACACCTTC. Amino acids: CATNPGGEGYGYTF.

V usage is TRBV24-1 and J usage is TRBJ2-1; 11 nucleotides agree with TRBD2. Germline V lookup: CDR1 KGHDR, CDR2 SFDVKD. This CDR3 contains 16 residues. V lost 3 bases and J lost 3; bases outside the gene matches: 3. The CDR3 loop is CATSDAGTSGYNEQFF. The CDR3 DNA reads TGTGCCACCAGTGATGCCGGGACTAGCGGCTACAATGAGCAGTTCTTC.

The gene calls are TRBV15 and TRBJ1-4; D uncertain. Per germline, CDR1 LNHNV and CDR2 YYDKDF (reference sequence). CDR3 size: 17 residues. V dropped 1 base and J dropped 3 bases, with 15 bases sitting between them. The CDR3 bases are TGTGCCACCAGCAGAGTTCCGTACCGGGCCTCTAATGAAAAACTGTTTTTT. Amino acid sequence: CATSRVPYRASNEKLFF.

The chain is built from TRBV6-1 and TRBJ1-1; TRBD1 is a possible D gene (5 bases). The CDR3 has 13 amino acids. With 2 bases removed from V and 8 bases from J, the gap between germline ends came to 12 bases. CDR1 and CDR2 from the germline V gene are MNHNS and SASEGT. The CDR3 DNA follows: TGTGCCAGCAGTGAATGGGGGACTATAGAAGCTTTCTTT. Translating it yields CASSEWGTIEAFF.

The rearrangement links TRBV28 to TRBJ1-1; 8 nucleotides match TRBD1. With V trimmed by 6 bases and J by 2 bases, 8 bases remained unmatched. Germline assignment: CDR1 MDHEN and CDR2 SYDVKM. The CDR3 runs 15 residues. CDR3 in amino acids: CASRGWTGFNTEAFF. For the CDR3, the DNA is TGTGCCAGCAGGGGGTGGACAGGGTTCAACACTGAAGCTTTCTTT.

J is TRBJ1-2 and V is TRBV18; D may be TRBD1 (5 bases). The CDR3 runs to 15 residues. Germline CDR1 reads KGHSH; CDR2 reads LQKENI. V was cut by 0 bases and J by 4 bases, with 12 bases left in between. CDR3 in amino acids: CASSPPGAGPYGYTF. CDR3 nucleotide sequence: TGTGCCAGCTCACCACCTGGGGCGGGTCCCTATGGCTACACCTTC.

V and J are TRBV18 and TRBJ2-5; D is possibly TRBD2 (6 bases). V lost 3 bases, J lost 7 bases, and 12 bases lay in between. This CDR3 is built from 13 residues. Germline-derived CDR1 and CDR2 are KGHSH and LQKENI. The DNA of the CDR3 is TGTGCCAGCTCACCCCCGGGAGTAGGGACCCAGTACTTC. Translated: CASSPPGVGTQYF.

The chain has TRBV13 and TRBJ2-5; D not resolved. V lost 5 bases and J 4 bases, leaving 14 bases between the germline ends. Germline lookup yields CDR1 PRHDT and CDR2 FYEKMQ (reference sequence). This CDR3 is 14 amino acids long. The CDR3, as DNA: TGTGCCAGCAGCCCACCCCAGTCCCCAGAGACCCAGTACTTC. It yields the protein CASSPPQSPETQYF.

The chain employs TRBV9 and TRBJ1-2; D not resolved. The germline V and J ends were trimmed by 4 bases and 8 bases, with 21 bases remaining between them. Germline CDR1 and CDR2: SGDLS and YYNGEE. The CDR3 totals 15 residues. The CDR3 DNA reads as TGTGCCAGCAGCCTGAGCCTGACGGACGTCTGGGGCTACACCTTC. Translating it yields CASSLSLTDVWGYTF.

The chain uses TRBV29-1 and TRBJ2-5; 8 bases map to TRBD1. Unmatched junction bases numbered 3, after V lost 4 bases and J lost 2 bases. Germline V lookup: CDR1 SQVTM, CDR2 ANQGSEA. This CDR3 is built from 13 residues. Here the CDR3 reads CSVVGQAQETQYF. The CDR3 nucleotides are TGCAGCGTTGTGGGACAGGCACAAGAGACCCAGTACTTC.

This chain connects TRBV7-2 to TRBJ2-1, with D maybe TRBD1 (6 bases). V lost 1 base and J 3 bases, leaving 10 bases between the germline ends. This CDR3 region has 15 residues. Germline assignment: CDR1 SGHTA and CDR2 FQGNSA. The CDR3 DNA reads TGTGCCAGCAGCTTAGGACAGGCCATCTACAATGAGCAGTTCTTC. It specifies CASSLGQAIYNEQFF.

The chain recombines TRBV10-1 with TRBJ2-2; no reliable D call. Germline CDR1 reads WNHNN; CDR2 reads SYGVQD (reference sequence). The ends were cut back, 0 bases at V and 5 bases at J, with 4 bases in the middle. The CDR3 consists of 13 residues. The chain's CDR3 is CASSESWTGELFF. In DNA form, the CDR3 reads TGCGCCAGCAGTGAGTCATGGACCGGGGAGCTGTTTTTT.

With regard to this clone: This same CDR3 is encoded by further DNA sequences in the sample. The CDR3 DNA follows: TGTGCCAGCAGTTTAGGGGTTAATTATGGCTACACCTTC. This translates into CASSLGVNYGYTF. The J gene is TRBJ1-2, the V gene TRBV12-3 or TRBV12-4; D call uncertain. The V end lost 1 base, the J end lost 5 bases, and 8 bases lay between the germline ends. The CDR3 is made up of 13 amino acids.

The rearrangement links TRBV11-3 to TRBJ2-7, with a possible D match to TRBD2 (6 bases). This CDR3 has 14 residues. V was clipped by 4 bases and J by 0 bases, with 10 bases between them. Germline-derived CDR1 and CDR2 are SGHNT and YENEEA. The CDR3 nucleotides read TGTGCCAGCAGCTACTCCGGGAGCTCCTACGAGCAGTACTTC. Its translation is CASSYSGSSYEQYF.